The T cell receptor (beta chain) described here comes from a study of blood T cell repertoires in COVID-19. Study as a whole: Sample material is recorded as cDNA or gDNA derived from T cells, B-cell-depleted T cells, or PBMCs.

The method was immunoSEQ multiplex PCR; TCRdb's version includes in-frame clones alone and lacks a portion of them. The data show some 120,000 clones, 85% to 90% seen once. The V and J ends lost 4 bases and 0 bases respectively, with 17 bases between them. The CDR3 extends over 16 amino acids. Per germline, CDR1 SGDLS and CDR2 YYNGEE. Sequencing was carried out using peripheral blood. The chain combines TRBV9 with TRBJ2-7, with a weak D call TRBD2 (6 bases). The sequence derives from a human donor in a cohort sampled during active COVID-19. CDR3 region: CASSPREPESSYEQYV. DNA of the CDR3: TGTGCCAGCAGCCCCCGGGAGCCGGAGAGCTCCTACGAGCAGTACGTC.